The rows below give T cell receptor beta chains drawn from one sample of a study of shared T cell receptors in the human thymus. Libraries were prepared by immunoSEQ multiplex PCR; TCRdb keeps only in-frame clonotypes and omits some of them. This table has hundreds of thousands of clones, approximately 88% appearing once. This same sample was also part of a study on human thymus T cells.

The sample taken for sequencing was thymocytes. These receptors were obtained from a boy under two years old with a congenital heart defect. CDR3s include the opening cysteine and the closing phenylalanine or tryptophan.

CDR3 protein | V gene | CDR3 length | J gene
CSVEDPVNTEAFF | TRBV29-1 | 13 | TRBJ1-1
CASRHLVRGGTQYF | TRBV11-2 | 14 | TRBJ2-5
CAGLREWQETQYF | TRBV30 | 13 | TRBJ2-5
CASSRTGTGPLGEQFF | TRBV28 | 16 | TRBJ2-1
CASSLASGTREQYF | TRBV27 | 14 | TRBJ2-7
CASSLDPREGGYTF | TRBV5-4 | 14 | TRBJ1-2
CASSLGQGAPNEQFF | TRBV4-1 | 15 | TRBJ2-1
CASGRLASYEQYF | TRBV27 | 13 | TRBJ2-7
CASSGQGQETQYF | TRBV28 | 13 | TRBJ2-5
CAWRGGGGTKNTIYF | TRBV30 | 15 | TRBJ1-3
CASSEVWVGAPLDTQYF | TRBV2 | 17 | TRBJ2-3
CASSPLSGGELFF | TRBV19 | 13 | TRBJ2-2
CASSLVPGRGNTIYF | TRBV11-2 | 15 | TRBJ1-3
CASTLLAGGVDTQYF | TRBV5-6 | 15 | TRBJ2-3
CSVGRSGRGDEQFF | TRBV29-1 | 14 | TRBJ2-1
CASSRREGSYEQYF | TRBV2 | 14 | TRBJ2-7
CATSRERTSGRAVEYNEQFF | TRBV15 | 20 | TRBJ2-1
CASSLGQDHSYEQYF | TRBV27 | 15 | TRBJ2-7
CASSITGRDEETQYF | TRBV19 | 15 | TRBJ2-5
CAWSVGQGTYEQYF | TRBV30 | 14 | TRBJ2-7
CASSPPGQGAPGWSNQPQHF | TRBV28 | 20 | TRBJ1-5
CASSPGAREDLAKNIQYF | TRBV5-1 | 18 | TRBJ2-4
CASSEHGGGTYEQYF | TRBV6-1 | 15 | TRBJ2-7
CASSLGRAGDNTDTQYF | TRBV11-2 | 17 | TRBJ2-3
CAGRASSSYEQYF | TRBV11-2 | 13 | TRBJ2-7
CASSSGTGGADTQYF | TRBV27 | 15 | TRBJ2-3
CASSEKVWAGAHLNQPQHF | TRBV6-1 | 19 | TRBJ1-5
CASGSGRRGIEQFF | TRBV12-5 | 14 | TRBJ2-1
CASSPRGGDQPQHF | TRBV5-5 | 14 | TRBJ1-5
CASSPRQGRRDEQYF | TRBV18 | 15 | TRBJ2-7
CASSPPGARGGYTF | TRBV18 | 14 | TRBJ1-2
CASSPRDRGLTYEQYF | TRBV5-1 | 16 | TRBJ2-7
CASSILRQGAGYGYTF | TRBV19 | 16 | TRBJ1-2
CASSLPQDDEQYF | TRBV11-1 | 13 | TRBJ2-7
CASSRDRGAPRSF | TRBV6-1 | 13 | TRBJ2-7
CASSPGWEMLASTDTQYF | TRBV18 | 18 | TRBJ2-3
CASSQEQGENSPLHF | TRBV4-3 | 15 | TRBJ1-6
CASSSGTGGVGVTEAFF | TRBV13 | 17 | TRBJ1-1
CASSRGNEQFF | TRBV2 | 11 | TRBJ2-1
CASSPLRGSMINEQFF | TRBV5-1 | 16 | TRBJ2-1